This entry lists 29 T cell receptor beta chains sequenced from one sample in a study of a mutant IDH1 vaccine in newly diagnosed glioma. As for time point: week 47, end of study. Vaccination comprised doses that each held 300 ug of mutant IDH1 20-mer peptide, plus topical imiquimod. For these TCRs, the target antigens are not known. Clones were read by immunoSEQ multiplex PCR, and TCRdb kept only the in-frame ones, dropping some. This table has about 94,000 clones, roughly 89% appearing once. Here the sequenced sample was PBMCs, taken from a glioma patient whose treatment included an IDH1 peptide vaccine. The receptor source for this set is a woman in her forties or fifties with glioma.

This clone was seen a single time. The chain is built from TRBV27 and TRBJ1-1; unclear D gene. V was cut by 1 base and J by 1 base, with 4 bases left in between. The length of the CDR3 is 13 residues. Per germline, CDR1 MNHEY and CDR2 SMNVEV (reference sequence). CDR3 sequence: CASSLWENTEAFF. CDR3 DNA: TGTGCCAGCAGTTTATGGGAGAACACTGAAGCTTTCTTT.

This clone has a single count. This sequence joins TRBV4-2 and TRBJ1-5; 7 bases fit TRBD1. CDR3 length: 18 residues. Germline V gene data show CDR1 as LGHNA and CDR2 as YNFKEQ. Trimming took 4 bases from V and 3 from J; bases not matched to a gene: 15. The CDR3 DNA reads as TGTGCCAGCAGCCCGTCCGGGACAGCTAACAACCTCAATCAGCCCCAGCATTTT. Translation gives CASSPSGTANNLNQPQHF.

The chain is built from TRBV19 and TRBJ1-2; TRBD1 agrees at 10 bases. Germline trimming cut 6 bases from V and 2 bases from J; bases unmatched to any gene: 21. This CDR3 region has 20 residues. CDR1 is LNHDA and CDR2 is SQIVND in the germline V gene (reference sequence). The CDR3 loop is CASSPQPNLIGTGANYGYTF. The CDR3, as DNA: TGTGCCAGTAGCCCTCAACCGAATTTAATCGGGACAGGGGCGAACTATGGCTACACCTTC.

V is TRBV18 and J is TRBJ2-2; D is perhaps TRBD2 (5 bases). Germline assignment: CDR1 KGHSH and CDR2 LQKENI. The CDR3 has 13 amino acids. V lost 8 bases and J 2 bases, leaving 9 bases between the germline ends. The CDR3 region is CASNRGNTGELFF. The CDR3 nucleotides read TGTGCCAGCAACCGGGGAAACACCGGGGAGCTGTTTTTT.

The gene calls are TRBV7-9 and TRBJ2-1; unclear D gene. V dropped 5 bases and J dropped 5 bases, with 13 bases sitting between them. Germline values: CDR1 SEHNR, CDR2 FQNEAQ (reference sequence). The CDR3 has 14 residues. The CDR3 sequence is CASSPDGGNNEQFF. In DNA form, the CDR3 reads TGTGCCAGCAGCCCCGACGGCGGAAACAATGAGCAGTTCTTC.

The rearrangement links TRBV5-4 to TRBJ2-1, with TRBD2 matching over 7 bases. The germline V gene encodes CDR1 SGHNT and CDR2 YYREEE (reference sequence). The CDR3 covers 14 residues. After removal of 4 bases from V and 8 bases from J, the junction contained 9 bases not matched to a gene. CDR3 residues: CASSQVGSGHEQFF. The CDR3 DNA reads TGTGCCAGCAGCCAGGTGGGTAGCGGGCATGAGCAGTTCTTC.

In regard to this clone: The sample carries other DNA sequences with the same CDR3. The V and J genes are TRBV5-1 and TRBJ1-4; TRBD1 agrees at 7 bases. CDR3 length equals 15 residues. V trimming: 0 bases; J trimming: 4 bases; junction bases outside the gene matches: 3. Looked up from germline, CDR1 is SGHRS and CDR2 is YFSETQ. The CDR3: CASSLGTGRNEKLFF. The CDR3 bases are TGCGCCAGCAGCTTGGGGACAGGACGTAATGAAAAACTGTTTTTT.

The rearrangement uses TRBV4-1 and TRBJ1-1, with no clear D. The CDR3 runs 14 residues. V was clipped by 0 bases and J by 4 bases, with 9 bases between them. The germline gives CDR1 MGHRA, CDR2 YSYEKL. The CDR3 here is CASSQEGSVTEAFF. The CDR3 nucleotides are TGCGCCAGCAGCCAAGAGGGGTCGGTCACTGAAGCTTTCTTT.

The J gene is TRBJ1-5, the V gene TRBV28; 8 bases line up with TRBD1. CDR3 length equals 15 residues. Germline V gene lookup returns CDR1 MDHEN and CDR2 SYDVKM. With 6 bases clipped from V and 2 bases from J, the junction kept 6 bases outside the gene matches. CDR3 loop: CASRDTGGGNQPQHF. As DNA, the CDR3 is TGTGCCAGCAGGGACACAGGGGGTGGCAATCAGCCCCAGCATTTT.

The CDR3 protein is CASSTGQGGHYGYTF. CDR3 coding DNA: TGTGCCAGCAGCACGGGACAGGGAGGGCACTATGGCTACACCTTC. V gene TRBV7-8 combines with J gene TRBJ1-2, with 9 bases lining up with TRBD1. Germline assignment: CDR1 SGHVS and CDR2 FQNEAQ. The V segment lost 5 bases and the J segment 3 bases; nucleotides outside the gene matches: 7. This CDR3 is built from 15 residues.

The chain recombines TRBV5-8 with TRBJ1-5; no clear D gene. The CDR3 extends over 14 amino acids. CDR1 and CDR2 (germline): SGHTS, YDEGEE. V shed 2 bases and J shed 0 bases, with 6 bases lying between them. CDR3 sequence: CASSFRGSNQPQHF. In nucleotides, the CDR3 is TGTGCCAGCAGCTTCCGGGGTAGCAATCAGCCCCAGCATTTT.

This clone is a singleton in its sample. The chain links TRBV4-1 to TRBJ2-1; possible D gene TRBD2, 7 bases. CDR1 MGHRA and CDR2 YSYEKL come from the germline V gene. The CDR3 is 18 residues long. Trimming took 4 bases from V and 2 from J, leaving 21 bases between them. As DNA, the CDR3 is TGCGCCAGCAGCCCAAGAGGGGGGCCTAGCGGACCCTACAATGAGCAGTTCTTC. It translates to CASSPRGGPSGPYNEQFF.

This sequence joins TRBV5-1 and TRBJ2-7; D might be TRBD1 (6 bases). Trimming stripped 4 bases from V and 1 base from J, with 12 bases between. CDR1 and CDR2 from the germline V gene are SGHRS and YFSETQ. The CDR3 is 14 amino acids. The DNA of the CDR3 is TGCGCCAGCAGCCCATACAGGGATTCCTACGAGCAGTACTTC. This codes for CASSPYRDSYEQYF.

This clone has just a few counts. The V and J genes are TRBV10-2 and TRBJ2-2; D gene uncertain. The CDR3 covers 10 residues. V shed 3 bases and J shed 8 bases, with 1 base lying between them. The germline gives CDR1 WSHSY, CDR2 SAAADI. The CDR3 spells CASSDGELFF. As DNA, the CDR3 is TGCGCCAGCAGTGATGGGGAGCTGTTTTTT.

The CDR3 DNA follows: TGTGCCTGGAGCCCCCTATTAACCCAGTACTTC. Amino acid sequence: CAWSPLLTQYF. The chain couples TRBV30 to TRBJ2-5; D uncertain. The CDR3 is 11 residues long. Germline assignment: CDR1 GTSNPN and CDR2 SVGIG (reference sequence). The V gene lost 3 bases and the J gene lost 8 bases, with 10 bases spanning the gap. Together with reference TRBV30 and TRBJ2-5, the CDR3 gives the full variable domain: SQTIHQWPATLVQPVGSPLSLECTVEGTSNPNLYWYRQAAGRGLQLLFYSVGIGQISSEVPQNLSASRPQDRQFILSSKKLLLSDSGFYLCAWSPLLTQYFGPGTRLLVL.

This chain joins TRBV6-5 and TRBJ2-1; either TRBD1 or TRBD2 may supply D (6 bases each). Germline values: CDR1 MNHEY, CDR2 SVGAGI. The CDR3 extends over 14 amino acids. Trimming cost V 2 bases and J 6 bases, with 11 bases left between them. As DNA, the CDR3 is TGTGCCAGCAGTTACACTTCGGGGGCCAATGAGCAGTTCTTC. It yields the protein CASSYTSGANEQFF.

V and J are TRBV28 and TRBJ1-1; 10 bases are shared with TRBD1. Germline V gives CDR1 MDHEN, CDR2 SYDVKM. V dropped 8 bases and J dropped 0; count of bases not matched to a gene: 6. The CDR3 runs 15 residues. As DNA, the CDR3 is TGTGCCAGCGGGACAGGGGAGGGGATGAACACTGAAGCTTTCTTT. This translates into CASGTGEGMNTEAFF.

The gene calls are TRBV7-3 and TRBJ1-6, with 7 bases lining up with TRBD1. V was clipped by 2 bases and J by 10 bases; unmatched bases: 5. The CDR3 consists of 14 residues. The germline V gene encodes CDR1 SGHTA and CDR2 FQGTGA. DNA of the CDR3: TGTGCCAGCAGCTTACAGGGGGTAGGGTCACCCCTCCACTTT. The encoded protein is CASSLQGVGSPLHF.

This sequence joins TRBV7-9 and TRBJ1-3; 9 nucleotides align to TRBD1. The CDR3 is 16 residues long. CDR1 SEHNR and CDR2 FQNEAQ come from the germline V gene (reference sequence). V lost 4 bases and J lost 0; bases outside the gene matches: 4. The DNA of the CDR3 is TGTGCCAGCAGCTACCGGGACAGGGACTCTGGAAACACCATATATTTT. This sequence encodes CASSYRDRDSGNTIYF.

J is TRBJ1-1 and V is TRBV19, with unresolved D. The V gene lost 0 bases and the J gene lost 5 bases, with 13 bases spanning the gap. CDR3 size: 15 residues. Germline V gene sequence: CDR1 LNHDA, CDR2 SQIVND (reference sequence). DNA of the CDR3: TGTGCCAGTAGTATAGACACCCGTCAGTGGACTGAAGCTTTCTTT. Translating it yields CASSIDTRQWTEAFF.

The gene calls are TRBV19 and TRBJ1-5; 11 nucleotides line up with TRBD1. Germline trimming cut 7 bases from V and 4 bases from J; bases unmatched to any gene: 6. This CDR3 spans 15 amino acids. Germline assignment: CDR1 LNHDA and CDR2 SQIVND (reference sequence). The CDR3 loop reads CASTPGQGANQPQHF. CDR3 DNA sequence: TGTGCCAGTACCCCCGGACAGGGGGCGAATCAGCCCCAGCATTTT.

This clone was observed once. CDR3 protein: CASRPVQGEAFF. CDR3 in DNA: TGTGCCAGCCGGCCCGTGCAGGGAGAAGCTTTCTTT. This chain uses TRBV6-6 with TRBJ1-1; maybe TRBD1 (5 bases). The ends were cut back, 8 bases at V and 8 bases at J, with 15 bases in the middle. The germline V gene encodes CDR1 MNHNY and CDR2 SVGAGI (reference sequence). This CDR3 contains 12 residues.

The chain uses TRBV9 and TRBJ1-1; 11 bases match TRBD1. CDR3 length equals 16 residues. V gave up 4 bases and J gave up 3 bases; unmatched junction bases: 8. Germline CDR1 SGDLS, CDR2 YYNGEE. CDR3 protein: CASSSGQGAIDTEAFF. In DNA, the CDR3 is TGTGCCAGCAGCTCCGGACAGGGGGCTATCGACACTGAAGCTTTCTTT.

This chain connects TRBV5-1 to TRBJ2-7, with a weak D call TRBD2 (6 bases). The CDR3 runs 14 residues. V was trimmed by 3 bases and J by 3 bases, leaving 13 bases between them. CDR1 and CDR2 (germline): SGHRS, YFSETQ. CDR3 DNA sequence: TGCGCCAGCAGCTCTCAGCGGGCTAACTACGAGCAGTACTTC. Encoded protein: CASSSQRANYEQYF.

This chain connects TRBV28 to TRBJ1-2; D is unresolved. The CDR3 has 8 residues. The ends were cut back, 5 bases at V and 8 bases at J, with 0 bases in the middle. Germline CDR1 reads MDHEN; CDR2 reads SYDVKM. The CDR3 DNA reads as TGTGCCAGCAGTGGCTACACCTTC. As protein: CASSGYTF.

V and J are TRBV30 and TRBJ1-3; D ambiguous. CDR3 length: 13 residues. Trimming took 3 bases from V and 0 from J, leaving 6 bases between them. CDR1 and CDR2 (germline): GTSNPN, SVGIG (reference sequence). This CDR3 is CAWSLRSGNTIYF. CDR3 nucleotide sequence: TGTGCCTGGAGCCTTCGCTCTGGAAACACCATATATTTT.

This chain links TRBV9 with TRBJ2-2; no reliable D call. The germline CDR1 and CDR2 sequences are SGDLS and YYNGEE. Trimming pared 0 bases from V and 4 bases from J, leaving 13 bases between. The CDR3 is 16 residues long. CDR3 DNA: TGTGCCAGCAGCGTAGGTTTCGGGTTACCCACCGGGGAGCTGTTTTTT. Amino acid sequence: CASSVGFGLPTGELFF.

The CDR3 DNA is TGCGCCAGCAGCACACCTAGCGGGAGGGCCGTGTGGGGGCTGCGGGAGACCCAGTACTTC. As protein: CASSTPSGRAVWGLRETQYF. This sequence joins TRBV5-1 and TRBJ2-5; TRBD2 agrees at 12 bases. The germline CDR1 and CDR2 sequences are SGHRS and YFSETQ. The CDR3 contains 20 residues. V was pared by 4 bases and J by 5 bases, with 21 bases of the junction left unmatched.

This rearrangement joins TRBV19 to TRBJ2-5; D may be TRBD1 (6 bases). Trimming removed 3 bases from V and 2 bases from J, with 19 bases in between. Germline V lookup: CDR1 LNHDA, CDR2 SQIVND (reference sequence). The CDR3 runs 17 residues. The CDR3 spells CASSMIRGAQGQETQYF. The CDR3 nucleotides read TGTGCCAGTAGTATGATCCGAGGGGCGCAGGGGCAAGAGACCCAGTACTTC.